The 19 T cell receptor beta chains below were found in one sample sequenced in a study of cytomegalovirus exposure and HLA in healthy donors. Sequencing was performed with immunoSEQ multiplex PCR; in TCRdb, only in-frame clones are kept and a portion is missing. The sample contains about 56,000 clones, nearly 90% of which appear only once. The source material was PBMCs. The source is a young woman in good health and CMV-seronegative.

This rearrangement joins TRBV7-2 to TRBJ2-5; 9 bases match TRBD2. CDR1 is SGHTA and CDR2 is FQGNSA in the germline V gene. V lost 4 bases, J lost 3 bases, and 6 bases stayed unmatched. This CDR3 spans 15 amino acids. DNA of the CDR3: TGTGCCAGCAGCTGGGGGGTAGCGGGAGAAGAGACCCAGTACTTC. Amino acids: CASSWGVAGEETQYF.

The J gene is TRBJ2-1, the V gene TRBV16; a possible D gene is TRBD1 (6 bases). From germline, CDR1 is KGHSY and CDR2 FQNENV. The germline V and J ends were trimmed by 3 bases and 0 bases, with 12 bases remaining between them. The CDR3 is 16 amino acids. The DNA for the CDR3 is TGTGCCAGCAGCCAGGTTGGGGGCCACTCCTACAATGAGCAGTTCTTC. This gives the protein CASSQVGGHSYNEQFF.

The chain joins TRBV7-8 to TRBJ2-7; D is possibly TRBD1 (5 bases). This CDR3 has 14 residues. Germline V CDR1 and CDR2: SGHVS, FQNEAQ. V was clipped by 0 bases and J by 5 bases, with 11 bases between them. CDR3 in amino acids: CASSLAQGWDEQYF. CDR3 in DNA: TGTGCCAGCAGCTTAGCGCAGGGCTGGGACGAGCAGTACTTC.

V usage is TRBV9 and J usage is TRBJ2-3; TRBD2 is a possible D gene (5 bases). The germline CDR1 and CDR2 sequences are SGDLS and YYNGEE. This CDR3 is built from 16 residues. V lost 1 base to trimming and J lost 4 bases, with 16 bases between them. CDR3 sequence (DNA): TGTGCCAGCAGCGTATTGGGTCGGGGTGGGGCAGATACGCAGTATTTT. This sequence encodes CASSVLGRGGADTQYF.

The rearrangement links TRBV6-5 to TRBJ2-5; 8 bases align to TRBD2. The CDR3 totals 14 residues. J gave up 6 bases and V 6 bases, and 9 bases lay outside the gene matches. CDR1 is MNHEY, CDR2 SVGAGI, per germline. The CDR3 here is CASRVTGLVKTQYF. The CDR3 coding sequence is TGTGCCAGCAGAGTAACGGGACTAGTGAAGACCCAGTACTTC.

The chain links TRBV14 to TRBJ2-6; a possible D gene is TRBD2 (5 bases). CDR3 length equals 16 residues. From germline, CDR1 is SGHDN and CDR2 FVKESK. V lost 0 bases and J lost 4, with 10 bases in between. DNA of the CDR3: TGTGCCAGCAGCCAAGATGAGGGAGCCGGGGCCAACGTCCTGACTTTC. This encodes CASSQDEGAGANVLTF.

The chain couples TRBV28 to TRBJ1-2, with D uncertain. Per germline, CDR1 MDHEN and CDR2 SYDVKM. Trimming removed 2 bases at V and 13 bases at J, with 17 bases between. The CDR3 contains 13 residues. The CDR3, as DNA: TGTGCCAGCAGTTTAAGGAGGCGCGCTCGAGGCACCTTC. It codes for CASSLRRRARGTF.

This chain connects TRBV5-4 to TRBJ2-1; TRBD2 matches 9 bases. Per the germline V gene, CDR1 is SGHNT and CDR2 is YYREEE (reference sequence). The CDR3 runs to 16 residues. V lost 3 bases and J lost 0; bases outside the gene matches: 4. CDR3 DNA sequence: TGTGCCAGCAGCTCGGGACTAGCCAGCTCCTACAATGAGCAGTTCTTC. It translates to CASSSGLASSYNEQFF. The whole variable domain, filled in from reference TRBV5-4 and TRBJ2-1, reads ETGVTQSPTHLIKTRGQQVTLRCSSQSGHNTVSWYQQALGQGPQFIFQYYREEENGRGNFPPRFSGLQFPNYSSELNVNALELDDSALYLCASSSGLASSYNEQFFGPGTRLTVL.

This clone was picked up one time. The genes are TRBV4-2 and TRBJ2-5, with 13 bases that match TRBD2. Trimming took 4 bases from V and 5 from J; bases not matched to a gene: 1. There are 14 residues in the CDR3. Germline V gives CDR1 LGHNA, CDR2 YNFKEQ. The CDR3 protein is CASSRGLAGETQYF. The CDR3, as DNA: TGTGCCAGCAGCCGGGGACTAGCGGGGGAGACCCAGTACTTC.

This chain links TRBV27 with TRBJ1-6, with a tentative D call TRBD1 (6 bases). Germline V lookup: CDR1 MNHEY, CDR2 SMNVEV (reference sequence). Trimming shortened V by 0 bases and J by 8 bases, and 14 bases separated the two germline ends. The CDR3 length is 16 residues. The CDR3 region has the DNA TGTGCCAGCAGTTTATCGTCGAACAGGGCGGATTCACCCCTCCACTTT. Protein product: CASSLSSNRADSPLHF.

The chain employs TRBV2 and TRBJ2-3, with unresolved D. Germline CDR1 reads SNHLY; CDR2 reads FYNNEI. The CDR3 contains 13 residues. Deletions cut 8 bases from V and 2 bases from J, with 11 bases between. The CDR3 DNA follows: TGTGCCAGCCAAAGCGAGCTCACAGATACGCAGTATTTT. It codes for CASQSELTDTQYF.

The genes are TRBV21-1 and TRBJ1-3; the table assigns TRBD1, which was not confirmed against the DNA. TRBV21-1 is tagged as a pseudogene. CDR3 length equals 18 residues. Here the CDR3 DNA reads TGTGCCAGCAGCAAATGCATTTTACGACAGGACTCTGGAAACACCATATATTTT. It specifies CASSKCILRQDSGNTIYF.

The chain carries TRBV2 and TRBJ2-5; D might be TRBD2 (5 bases). CDR1 SNHLY and CDR2 FYNNEI come from the germline V gene. Deletions cut 4 bases from V and 5 bases from J, with 8 bases between. This CDR3 contains 12 residues. Written as DNA, the CDR3 is TGTGCCAGCAGTGCGGGGTGGGAGACCCAGTACTTC. Residues: CASSAGWETQYF.

The J gene is TRBJ2-7, the V gene TRBV2; the match to TRBD1 covers 12 bases. In germline, CDR1 is SNHLY, CDR2 FYNNEI. The CDR3 sequence is 14 residues long. V was pared by 6 bases and J by 6 bases, with 6 bases of the junction left unmatched. CDR3 loop: CASRGGTGGLEQYF. CDR3 DNA: TGTGCCAGCAGGGGGGGGACAGGGGGCCTCGAGCAGTACTTC.

Here the CDR3 reads CASGSGIEQYF. Here the CDR3 DNA reads TGTGCCAGCGGGAGTGGGATCGAGCAGTACTTC. The V and J genes are TRBV6-6 and TRBJ2-7; tentatively, D is TRBD2 (5 bases). Trimming removed 8 bases at V and 6 bases at J, with 11 bases between. Germline V gene lookup returns CDR1 MNHNY and CDR2 SVGAGI (reference sequence). This CDR3 has 11 residues.

CDR3 sequence (DNA): TGTGCCAGCAGACGGACGGACAGACGAAATGGCTACACCTTC. It codes for CASRRTDRRNGYTF. The rearrangement links TRBV7-9 to TRBJ1-2, with D possibly matching TRBD1 (6 bases). The CDR3 runs 14 residues. Germline CDR1 and CDR2: SEHNR and FQNEAQ (reference sequence). The V end lost 6 bases, the J end lost 6 bases, and 17 bases lay between the germline ends.

J is TRBJ2-2 and V is TRBV7-6; 7 bases match TRBD1. Germline CDR1 is SGHVS and CDR2 is FNYEAQ. V lost 5 bases to trimming and J lost 3 bases; unmatched junction nucleotides: 6. This CDR3 comprises 15 residues. DNA for the CDR3: TGTGCCAGCAGCCCAGGGGGTTTTTACACCGGGGAGCTGTTTTTT. This translates into CASSPGGFYTGELFF.

This rearrangement joins TRBV11-3 to TRBJ2-6; D is unresolved. V was shortened by 5 bases and J by 2 bases, with 10 bases between the two germline ends. The length of the CDR3 is 15 residues. Germline V gene sequence: CDR1 SGHNT, CDR2 YENEEA. CDR3: CASSLSGAGANVLTF. In nucleotides, the CDR3 is TGTGCCAGCAGCCTATCTGGAGCTGGGGCCAACGTCCTGACTTTC.

The J gene is TRBJ2-7, the V gene TRBV11-2; possible D gene TRBD2, 5 bases. The germline V gene encodes CDR1 SGHAT and CDR2 FQNNGV. V gave up 0 bases and J gave up 2 bases, with 11 bases separating them. CDR3 length: 15 residues. In nucleotides, the CDR3 is TGTGCCAGCAGCTTAGATTCGCGGGCCCCCTACGAGCAGTACTTC. Amino acids: CASSLDSRAPYEQYF.